The rows below give T cell receptor beta chains drawn from one sample of a study of CD8 T cells in Susac syndrome. TCRdb re-called the immunoSEQ multiplex PCR reads with MiXCR, one entry per CDR3 protein. The sample contains 120,000 to 150,000 distinct CDR3 sequences, roughly 95% of which appear only once. Input material: CD4+ T cells from PBMCs. Every receptor here comes from a human donor in good health. Both conserved end residues are trimmed from each CDR3. Each record gives: J gene, V gene, clone size, CDR3 protein. For some rows the clone size is stated as once, few or many, or as a class when expanded; others skip it.

TRBJ2-2,TRBV5-1,.,ASSLELANSNTGELF
TRBJ1-5,TRBV5-6,.,ASSFSGTGRYSNQPQH
TRBJ1-2,TRBV20-1,.,SAYRTLLYGYT
TRBJ2-1,TRBV27,.,ASSLGRTAGTAEQF
TRBJ2-5,TRBV7-3,.,ASSLSGGQETQY
TRBJ2-1,TRBV5-1,.,ASSLSVGTYNEQF
TRBJ2-7,TRBV18,.,ASSPLARTGEQY
TRBJ2-7,TRBV7-2,.,ASSFHRVGLEQY
TRBJ2-3,TRBV11-2,.,ASSSDRGRTDTQY
TRBJ2-1,TRBV10-3,.,AISESWWRVNEQF
TRBJ2-2,TRBV2,once,ASREASGELF
TRBJ2-5,TRBV6-6,.,ASKIPGTGRETQY
TRBJ2-4,TRBV20-1,.,SAHPGGLAQIKNIQY
TRBJ2-3,TRBV20-1,.,SAGGGLRADTQY
TRBJ2-5,TRBV24-1,.,ATQFSKGRETQY
TRBJ1-1,TRBV29-1,.,SGVEPTEAF
TRBJ2-7,TRBV20-1,.,SARGFVSSGGGFTYEQY